This TCR beta chain was found in a study of radiotherapy plus CTLA-4 blockade in lung cancer. Study overall: Objective response rate was 15% to 20%; disease control rate, around 31%. Whole-study findings and limits: Among reported predictors of response, early blood T cell clone dynamics with interferon-beta performed best. Researchers report tumor-derived TCR clones expanding in blood after radiotherapy plus ipilimumab.

It was focal radiation plus CTLA-4 blockade with ipilimumab that patients with chemo-refractory metastatic non-small-cell lung cancer received. There are 14 residues in the CDR3. The germline gives CDR1 MNHEY, CDR2 SMNVEV (reference sequence). V lost 4 bases, J lost 9 bases, and 16 bases lay in between. Comment on this clone: Its antigen is undetermined.

Sequenced by immunoSEQ multiplex PCR; TCRdb stores in-frame clones only, minus some. The sample lists 78,000 or so clones; 70% to 90% were seen once. The sequence was collected from a human donor with non-small cell lung cancer who had stable disease on radiotherapy plus ipilimumab. This chain connects TRBV27 to TRBJ2-4; D might be TRBD1 or TRBD2, each matching 7 bases. The sample consisted of peripheral blood, taken from a patient treated with radiotherapy plus ipilimumab. The CDR3 region is CASSYRQGGGIQYF. The CDR3 DNA reads TGTGCCAGCAGTTATCGACAGGGAGGGGGCATTCAGTACTTC.